This T cell receptor beta chain was found in a study of CD8 T cells in Susac syndrome. An input of about 0.45 to 1 ug of RNA was subjected to reverse transcription using random hexamers. Via MiXCR, TCRdb re-called the immunoSEQ multiplex PCR reads, giving one row per CDR3 protein. The data hold about 120,000 distinct CDR3 sequences, with less than 95% observed a single time. In the multiple sclerosis control group, patients were treatment-naive and had stable or active relapsing-remitting disease. Germline CDR1 is SGHRS and CDR2 is YFSETQ. The CDR3 runs to 14 residues. Trimming took off 3 bases at V and 2 bases at J, with 10 bases between the two ends.

V is TRBV5-1 and J is TRBJ2-3; D gene uncertain. The sequence came from a human donor with multiple sclerosis. The specimen sequenced was CD4+ T cells from PBMCs. The CDR3 sequence: CASSSTVYTDTQYF. The CDR3 coding sequence is TGCGCCAGCAGCTCTACAGTTTACACAGATACGCAGTATTTT.